The next 10 T cell receptor beta chains were all read from a single sample in a study of T cells in Graves' hyperthyroidism and ophthalmopathy. Amplified TCR beta CDR3 regions came from RNA transcripts. HTBI primers were employed in a first-round RT-PCR of the TCR CDR3. TCRdb reprocessed the multiplex PCR reads via MiXCR and lists one record per CDR3 protein. Found here are about 580,000 distinct CDR3 sequences, about 45% of them singletons; the top ten hold around 7.7%. The sequencing input was peripheral blood or thyroid tissue (not recorded which). Receptor source: a young woman with Graves' hyperthyroidism.

There are many counts of this clonotype. V gene TRBV20-1 combines with J gene TRBJ2-5; 7 bases are a match to TRBD2. This CDR3 is built from 16 residues. V gave up 6 bases and J gave up 5 bases; unmatched junction bases: 18. Germline values: CDR1 DFQATT, CDR2 SNEGSKA (reference sequence). CDR3: CSAFPSGTSEIETQYF. CDR3 coding DNA: TGCAGTGCATTCCCGTCTGGAACTAGCGAAATTGAGACCCAGTACTTC.

This clonotype occurred many times. V usage is TRBV4-3 and J usage is TRBJ1-1, with a tentative D call TRBD1 (5 bases). This CDR3 comprises 15 residues. Germline CDR1 LGHNA, CDR2 YSLEER. Trimming left V 1 base short and J 1 base short, with 10 bases between. This CDR3 reads CASSQVGGTNTEAFF. The DNA of the CDR3 is TGCGCCAGCAGCCAAGTAGGTGGGACGAACACTGAAGCTTTCTTT.

This clonotype was detected many times. This chain joins TRBV10-2 and TRBJ1-1, with D possibly matching TRBD1 (5 bases). The CDR3 length is 13 residues. The germline gives CDR1 WSHSY, CDR2 SAAADI. Trimming shortened V by 7 bases and J by 4 bases, and 13 bases separated the two germline ends. CDR3 loop: CASTMTRGTEAFF. The CDR3 DNA reads as TGCGCCAGCACCATGACGAGGGGCACTGAAGCTTTCTTT.

In its sample, this clonotype was seen many times. The rearrangement joins TRBV12-3 or TRBV12-4 to TRBJ1-1, with 7 bases matching TRBD1. V dropped 5 bases and J dropped 6; count of bases not matched to a gene: 9. The CDR3 is 14 residues long. The CDR3 loop is CASSARGFNPEAFF. In nucleotides, the CDR3 is TGTGCCAGCAGTGCCAGGGGGTTTAACCCTGAAGCTTTCTTT.

V is TRBV6-1 and J is TRBJ2-1, with D tentatively TRBD1 (6 bases). The CDR3 is 13 amino acids. Germline CDR1 reads MNHNS; CDR2 reads SASEGT. V lost 5 bases and J 7 bases, leaving 12 bases between the germline ends. CDR3 DNA: TGTGCCAGCAGTTATCCCCAGGGGAATGAGCAGTTCTTC. Its protein product is CASSYPQGNEQFF.

Remarks on this clonotype: Likely a read error: the CDR3 ends without its conserved phenylalanine or tryptophan. The chain couples TRBV11-3 to TRBJ2-7, with 7 bases identical to TRBD2. The CDR3 totals 14 residues. Germline values: CDR1 SGHNT, CDR2 YENEEA. CDR3 in DNA: TGCGCCAGCAGCCAAGGGCGGGGGAACTACGAGCAGTACTAC. Translating it yields CASSQGRGNYEQYY.

The chain employs TRBV19 and TRBJ1-1; D gene uncertain. V gave up 5 bases and J gave up 1 base, with 14 bases separating them. This CDR3 is 15 amino acids long. Germline CDR1 LNHDA, CDR2 SQIVND (reference sequence). CDR3 residues: CASSAPGMGNTEAFF. CDR3 DNA: TGTGCCAGTAGTGCCCCCGGCATGGGGAACACTGAAGCTTTCTTT.

This clonotype was found many times. The chain carries TRBV29-1 and TRBJ2-7, with a weak D call TRBD1 (6 bases). The CDR3 spans 12 residues. CDR1 and CDR2 (germline): SQVTM, ANQGSEA. Trimming cost V 3 bases and J 3 bases, with 9 bases left between them. As DNA, the CDR3 is TGCAGCGTTGAGGACAGCAGCTACGAGCAGTACTTC. Its protein product is CSVEDSSYEQYF.

Note on this clonotype: Sequence at one end of the junction differs from germline and may be a read error. The chain has TRBV20-1 and TRBJ2-7; possible D gene TRBD1, 7 bases. The germline CDR1 and CDR2 sequences are DFQATT and SNEGSKA (reference sequence). This CDR3 contains 14 residues. This CDR3 reads CSAHPDRPRETQCF. The DNA of the CDR3 is TGCAGTGCTCATCCGGACAGGCCCCGGGAGACCCAGTGCTTC.

This chain uses TRBV20-1 with TRBJ2-3; 11 bases align to TRBD1. The CDR3 consists of 12 residues. Germline-derived CDR1 and CDR2 are DFQATT and SNEGSKA (reference sequence). Unmatched junction bases numbered 3, after V lost 8 bases and J lost 5 bases. In DNA form, the CDR3 reads TGCAGTTGGGACAGGGGGAGAGATACGCAGTATTTT. This translates into CSWDRGRDTQYF.